Below, one T cell receptor (beta chain) is given with its context. Looked up from germline, CDR1 is SGHTA and CDR2 is FQGNSA. The CDR3 spans 16 residues. Germline trimming cut 5 bases from V and 5 bases from J; bases unmatched to any gene: 12. The data were taken from a study of sequential checkpoint blockade in melanoma. On the study more broadly: Each arm's sequence ended with maintenance nivolumab.

Method: immunoSEQ multiplex PCR; TCRdb's copy keeps in-frame clones and lacks some. The sample records around 20,000 clones, roughly four fifths being singletons. The sample's treatment: randomized to nivolumab then ipilimumab (arm A) or the reverse (arm B). None of the patients previously received DNA-damaging chemotherapy. Sorted cells were live CD3+CD8+, lacking CD19 and CD56, from PBMCs. Sequencing was performed on CD8+ T cells sorted from blood (inferred from file names), taken from a patient given nivolumab and ipilimumab in sequence. This sequence originates from a human donor with melanoma. The chain recombines TRBV7-2 with TRBJ2-5; TRBD2 agrees at 9 bases. In DNA form, the CDR3 reads TGTGCCAGCAGCCTGCTGACTAGCGGAGGGGGGGAGACCCAGTACTTC. Translated, it gives CASSLLTSGGGETQYF.